This T cell receptor (beta chain) derives from a study of PD-L1 blockade in urothelial cancer. The germline V gene has CDR1 LGHNA and CDR2 YNFKEQ. V lost 0 bases and J 8 bases, leaving 13 bases between the germline ends. CDR3 length: 14 residues. Profiled with immunoSEQ multiplex PCR; TCRdb holds only in-frame clones, not every one. The data contain about 38,000 clones, around nine tenths of them seen just once; the ten biggest clones take up over 20%. Specified time point: peripheral blood 6 weeks after treatment start. The gene calls are TRBV4-2 and TRBJ1-2; D is unclear. This receptor was obtained from a man aged 55 to 70 with urothelial cancer. Source: PBMCs, taken around atezolizumab (anti-PD-L1) treatment. CDR3 residues: CASSQDRLEGGYTF. The CDR3 nucleotides are TGTGCCAGCAGCCAAGATCGGCTGGAGGGCGGCTACACCTTC.